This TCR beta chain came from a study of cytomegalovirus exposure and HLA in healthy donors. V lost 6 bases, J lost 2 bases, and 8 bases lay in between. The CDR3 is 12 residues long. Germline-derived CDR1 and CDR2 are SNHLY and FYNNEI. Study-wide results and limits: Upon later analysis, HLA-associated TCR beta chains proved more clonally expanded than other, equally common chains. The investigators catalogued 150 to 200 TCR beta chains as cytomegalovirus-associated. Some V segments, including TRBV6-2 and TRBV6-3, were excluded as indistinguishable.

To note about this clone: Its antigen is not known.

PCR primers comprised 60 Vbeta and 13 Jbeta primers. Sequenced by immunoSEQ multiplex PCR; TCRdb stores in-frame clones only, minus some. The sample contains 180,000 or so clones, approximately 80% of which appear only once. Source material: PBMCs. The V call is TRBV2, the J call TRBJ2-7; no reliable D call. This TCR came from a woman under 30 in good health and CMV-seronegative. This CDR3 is CASRVETYEQYF. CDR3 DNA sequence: TGTGCCAGCAGGGTCGAGACCTACGAGCAGTACTTC.